This entry describes one T cell receptor (beta chain). Its target antigen remains unknown. No qualities accompany the bases; no much larger clone lies one base away. This entry belongs to a study of control samples from healthy donors and cancer patients (dated by TCRdb to about 2020). V is cut by 3 bases and J by 4 bases, and the space between the germline ends is 9 bases. The CDR3, from cysteine to phenylalanine, totals 13 residues. Only the CDR3 region is kept as DNA, spanning 39 bases read in frame from base 1. The germline V gene sets CDR1 to MNHEY and CDR2 to SVGEGT. The library was generated by the immunoSEQ multiplex PCR assay. TCRdb re-hosts the immuneACCESS table, in-frame sequences only. Its copies lack some clones; in the studies checked, an unresolved V gene accounts for under half of them, and the cause for the rest is not known. Counted in this sample were 35,000 to 50,000 clones; approximately 82% of them appeared once. Together, the top ten hold over 45% of the sample.

This chain joins TRBV6-2 or TRBV6-3 to TRBJ1-1; TRBD1 is a weak D gene call, 5 bases matching. The receptor was isolated from a man aged 55-75 years in good health. Sequencing input: blood. The nucleotide sequence reads TGTGCCAGCAGTTATGTGGGGGGCACTGAAGCTTTCTTT. This gives the protein CASSYVGGTEAFF.